The clone carrying this T cell receptor beta chain has a handful of counts. The data were taken from a study of blood T cell repertoires in COVID-19. Clones were read by immunoSEQ multiplex PCR, and TCRdb kept only the in-frame ones, dropping some. Among around 170,000 clones listed, approximately 90% were seen once. From germline, CDR1 is LNHDA and CDR2 SQIVND (reference sequence). This CDR3 is built from 14 residues. V was pared by 5 bases and J by 7 bases, with 10 bases of the junction left unmatched. The J gene is TRBJ1-2, the V gene TRBV19; 7 bases align to TRBD1. The sample comprised peripheral blood. This sequence originates from a man aged 55-75 years with acute or convalescent COVID-19. The CDR3 region has the DNA TGTGCCAGTAGTTTTCACAGGGGTCTGAGTGGCTACACCTTC. Translating it yields CASSFHRGLSGYTF.